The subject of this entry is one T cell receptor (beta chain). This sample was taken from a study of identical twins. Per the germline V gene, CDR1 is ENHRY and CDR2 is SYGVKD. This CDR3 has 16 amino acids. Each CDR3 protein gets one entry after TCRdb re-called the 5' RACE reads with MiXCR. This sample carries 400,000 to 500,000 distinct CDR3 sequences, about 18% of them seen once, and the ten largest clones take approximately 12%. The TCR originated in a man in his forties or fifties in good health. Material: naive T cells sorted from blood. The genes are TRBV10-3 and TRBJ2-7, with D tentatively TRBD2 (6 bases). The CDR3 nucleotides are TGTGACACCACAAGAGAGGAGGGACCCATCCCTGGCGAGCAGTACTTC. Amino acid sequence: CDTTREEGPIPGEQYF.